These 17 T cell receptor beta chains share one sample of origin, sequenced in a study of T cells in women clearing cervical HPV infection. Assay used: immunoSEQ multiplex PCR; TCRdb lists only in-frame clones, some missing. The table gives about 30,000 clones; the top ten clones make up 5% to 7.5% of it. The source material was blood buffy coat. The receptors stem from a woman between 18 and 70 years old with a cervical HPV16 infection that either progressed to CIN3+ or cleared (not recorded which).

On this clone: With the read ending 3 residues before the CDR3 end, the germline J gene is used to fill in that end. The genes are TRBV20-1 and TRBJ2-7; 8 bases line up with TRBD1. Trimming removed 0 bases from V and 2 bases from J; junction bases left unmatched: 3. The CDR3 consists of 14 residues. From germline, CDR1 is DFQATT and CDR2 SNEGSKA (reference sequence). The CDR3 protein is CSAREGQGTYEQYF. Incomplete CDR3 DNA: TGCAGTGCTAGAGAAGGACAGGGAACCTACGAG.

As to this clone: The CDR3 end lies 3 residues beyond the end of the read and is filled in from the germline J gene. This chain connects TRBV2 to TRBJ1-6; 9 bases match TRBD1. This CDR3 contains 13 residues. Germline CDR1 and CDR2: SNHLY and FYNNEI. With 9 bases clipped from V and 9 bases from J, the junction kept 6 bases outside the gene matches. The CDR3 protein is CASMGQGGSPLHF. CDR3 DNA, as far as it was read: TGTGCCAGTATGGGACAGGGCGGTTCACCC.

Details on this clone: With the read ending 3 residues before the CDR3 end, the germline J gene is used to fill in that end. The rearrangement links TRBV6-2 or TRBV6-3 to TRBJ1-1; D may be TRBD1 (6 bases). Trimming cost V 5 bases and J 0 bases, with 10 bases left between them. The CDR3 has 14 residues. Germline V gene data show CDR1 as MNHEY and CDR2 as SVGEGT. The CDR3 loop reads CASSDRSMNTEAFF. The CDR3 DNA, read in part, is TGTGCCAGCAGTGACAGGAGCATGAACACTGAA.

Details on this clone: The read finishes 3 residues shy of the CDR3 end, and the germline J gene is used to complete it. The rearrangement joins TRBV19 to TRBJ1-1; unclear D gene. The germline V and J ends were trimmed by 5 bases and 7 bases, with 14 bases remaining between them. Germline V lookup: CDR1 LNHDA, CDR2 SQIVND (reference sequence). The CDR3 extends over 13 amino acids. The CDR3 loop reads CASSLIGTGEAFF. The DNA read from the CDR3 is TGTGCCAGTAGTCTTATCGGAACGGGTGAA.

Note on this clone: The observed sequence ends 3 residues before the CDR3 terminus, with the missing tail filled in from the germline J gene. The J gene is TRBJ1-4, the V gene TRBV19, with D perhaps matching TRBD1 (5 bases). Germline-derived CDR1 and CDR2 are LNHDA and SQIVND (reference sequence). The CDR3 spans 13 residues. Trimming left V 5 bases short and J 3 bases short, with 7 bases between. The CDR3 spells CASSRGSNEKLFF. The sequenced part of the CDR3 DNA is TGTGCCAGTAGTCGGGGGTCTAATGAAAAA.

A note on this clone: The read comes to an end 3 residues before the CDR3 does, leaving the germline J gene to fill in the end. The chain couples TRBV4-2 to TRBJ2-1; TRBD2 matches at 7 bases. Germline V gives CDR1 LGHNA, CDR2 YNFKEQ. The CDR3 contains 16 residues. V shed 0 bases and J 1 base; nucleotides not matched to a gene: 3. This CDR3 reads CASSQDPAGSYNEQFF. The sequenced part of the CDR3 DNA is TGTGCCAGCAGCCAAGATCCAGCGGGGTCCTACAATGAG.

With respect to this clone: The read halts 3 residues ahead of the CDR3 end, with the missing end drawn from the germline J gene. The gene calls are TRBV5-4 and TRBJ2-5; 9 bases line up with TRBD1. Trimming took 5 bases from V and 3 from J; bases not matched to a gene: 8. CDR1 and CDR2 (germline): SGHNT, YYREEE (reference sequence). The CDR3 runs 15 residues. The CDR3 DNA, read in part, is TGTGCCAGCAGTCCGCCCGGGACAGGGAAAGAGACC. This gives the protein CASSPPGTGKET. The whole CDR3 region reads CASSPPGTGKETQYF.

Comments on this clone: Read coverage stops 3 residues before the CDR3 terminus; the germline J gene supplies the remainder. The V and J genes are TRBV20-1 and TRBJ2-7; D might be TRBD2 (6 bases). Germline V gives CDR1 DFQATT, CDR2 SNEGSKA (reference sequence). Between the trimmed V and J ends, which lost 2 bases and 1 base, there was a span of 12 bases. The CDR3 is made up of 14 amino acids. The CDR3 reads CSARRRGESYEQYF. CDR3 bases read: TGCAGTGCTAGAAGGAGGGGAGAATCCTACGAG.

Concerning this clone: The sequenced fragment ends 3 residues before the CDR3 boundary, so the rest is inferred from the germline J gene. This sequence joins TRBV28 and TRBJ2-7; 13 bases match TRBD2. The CDR3 runs to 16 residues. Germline CDR1 is MDHEN and CDR2 is SYDVKM. The V and J ends lost 5 bases and 0 bases, in that order; junction bases with no gene match: 4. CDR3 sequence reads: CASSHGLAGVSYEQYF. The covered CDR3 bases are TGTGCCAGCAGTCACGGACTAGCGGGGGTCTCCTACGAG.

About this clone: Read sequence stops 3 residues before the CDR3 end, and the germline J gene provides the missing end. The chain recombines TRBV6-4 with TRBJ2-1; 12 bases match TRBD2. This CDR3 has 15 residues. Germline V gene data show CDR1 as MRHNA and CDR2 as SNTAGT. V lost 6 bases and J lost 9; bases outside the gene matches: 9. CDR3 DNA, as far as it was read: TGTGCCAGCAGCGAACTAGCGGGGGGTAACGGTGAG. Its protein product is CASSELAGGNGE. In full, the CDR3 reads CASSELAGGNGEQFF.

Note on this clone: The read ends 3 residues before the CDR3 terminus; that terminus is restored from the germline J gene. The J gene is TRBJ2-3, the V gene TRBV12-5, with 11 bases lining up with TRBD2. The CDR3 covers 17 residues. J was trimmed by 0 bases and V by 3 bases; bases with no gene match: 5. Germline V lookup: CDR1 LGHNT, CDR2 FRNRAP. CDR3 loop: CASGLLTSGDSTDTQYF. The DNA read from the CDR3 is TGTGCTAGTGGTTTATTGACTAGCGGGGATAGCACAGATACG.

Turning to this clone: The sequence runs out 3 residues before the end of the CDR3; the remainder is reconstructed from the germline J gene. The chain links TRBV6-1 to TRBJ1-2; 11 bases map to TRBD1. Germline loops: CDR1 MNHNS, CDR2 SASEGT. V trimming: 1 base; J trimming: 3 bases; junction bases outside the gene matches: 1. There are 15 residues in the CDR3. CDR3 sequence: CASSEGGQGDYGYTF. CDR3 bases read: TGTGCCAGCAGTGAAGGGGGACAGGGGGACTATGGC.

Regarding this clone: The sequence runs out 3 residues before the end of the CDR3; the remainder is reconstructed from the germline J gene. The chain couples TRBV30 to TRBJ2-1; 16 bases agree with TRBD2. Germline CDR1 is GTSNPN and CDR2 is SVGIG (reference sequence). This CDR3 region has 17 residues. With V trimmed by 4 bases and J by 0 bases, 3 bases remained unmatched. The CDR3 here is CAWMGLAGGSSYNEQFF. The sequenced CDR3 bases are TGTGCCTGGATGGGACTAGCGGGGGGGAGCTCCTACAATGAG.

Of note for this clone: The read gets to within 3 residues of the CDR3 end, and the germline J gene fills in the rest. The rearrangement links TRBV5-1 to TRBJ1-1, with no clear D. CDR3 length: 14 residues. Germline values: CDR1 SGHRS, CDR2 YFSETQ. V lost 2 bases, J lost 3 bases, and 11 bases lay in between. The CDR3 DNA, read in part, is TGCGCCAGCAGCTTCCGTTCTGCGGACACTGAA. As protein: CASSFRSADTE. The whole CDR3 protein is CASSFRSADTEAFF.

In the case of this clone: Read coverage stops 3 residues before the CDR3 terminus; the germline J gene supplies the remainder. The chain employs TRBV4-1 and TRBJ1-5; 7 bases fit TRBD1. The CDR3 covers 14 residues. Trimming took 5 bases from V and 4 from J; bases not matched to a gene: 5. CDR1 is MGHRA, CDR2 YSYEKL, per germline. CDR3 DNA (partial): TGCGCCAGCAGCGACAGGGAAGGGAATCAGCCC. Protein sequence: CASSDREGNQP. The whole CDR3 sequence reads CASSDREGNQPQHF.

Notes on this clone: The read ends 3 residues shy of where the CDR3 ends; the end is completed using the germline J gene. The chain is built from TRBV7-6 and TRBJ1-4, with D possibly TRBD1 on 5 matching bases. This CDR3 contains 14 residues. CDR1 and CDR2 from the germline V gene are SGHVS and FNYEAQ. Deletions cut 0 bases from V and 5 bases from J, with 7 bases between. The sequenced CDR3 bases are TGTGCCAGCAGCTTAGCGGGGGGGAATGAAAAA. Translation gives CASSLAGGNEK. In full, the CDR3 reads CASSLAGGNEKLFF.

Notes on this clone: Coverage ceases 3 residues before the CDR3 finishes, and the germline J gene fills in the end. The chain links TRBV10-2 to TRBJ1-1, with D maybe TRBD1 (5 bases). Germline CDR1 is WSHSY and CDR2 is SAAADI. Trimming took 3 bases from V and 1 from J, leaving 12 bases between them. CDR3 length: 15 amino acids. The chain's CDR3 is CASSERGRRNTEAFF. Incomplete CDR3 DNA: TGCGCCAGCAGTGAAAGGGGAAGAAGGAACACTGAA.